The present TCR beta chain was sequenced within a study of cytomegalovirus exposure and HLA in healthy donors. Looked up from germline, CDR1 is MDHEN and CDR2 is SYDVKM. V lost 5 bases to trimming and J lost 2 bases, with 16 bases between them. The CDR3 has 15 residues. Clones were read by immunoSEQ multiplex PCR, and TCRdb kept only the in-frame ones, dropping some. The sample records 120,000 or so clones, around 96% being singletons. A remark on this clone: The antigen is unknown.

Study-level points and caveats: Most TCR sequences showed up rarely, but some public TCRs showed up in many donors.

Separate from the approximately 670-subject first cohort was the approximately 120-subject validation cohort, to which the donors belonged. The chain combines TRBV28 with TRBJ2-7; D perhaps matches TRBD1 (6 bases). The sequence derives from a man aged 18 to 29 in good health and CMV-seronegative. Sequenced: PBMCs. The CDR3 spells CASSTDSGIPYEQYF. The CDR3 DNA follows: TGTGCCAGCAGTACGGACAGTGGGATCCCCTACGAGCAGTACTTC.